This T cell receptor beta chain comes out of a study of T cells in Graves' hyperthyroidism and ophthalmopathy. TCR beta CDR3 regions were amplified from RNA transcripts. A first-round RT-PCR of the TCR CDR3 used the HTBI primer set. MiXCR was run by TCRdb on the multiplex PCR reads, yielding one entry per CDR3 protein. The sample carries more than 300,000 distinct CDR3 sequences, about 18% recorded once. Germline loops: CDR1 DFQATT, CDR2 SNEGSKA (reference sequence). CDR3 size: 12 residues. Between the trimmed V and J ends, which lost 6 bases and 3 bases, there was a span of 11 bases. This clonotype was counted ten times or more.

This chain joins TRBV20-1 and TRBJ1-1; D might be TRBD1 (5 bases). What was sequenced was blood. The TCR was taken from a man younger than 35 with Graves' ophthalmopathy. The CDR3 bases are TGCAGTGCCCCGGGGCGGGACACTGAAGCTTTCTTT. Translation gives CSAPGRDTEAFF.